The present T cell receptor beta chain was sequenced within a study of cytomegalovirus exposure and HLA in healthy donors. Study context: One earlier analysis, a look at about 179 million T cells, found more than 100 million unique TCR beta sequences. HLA-typed donors contributed some 85 million unique TCRs, which were held in an early data release. General observations from the study: A missense DCLRE1C variant was associated with V- and J-gene trimming of TCR beta chains in a later analysis, and an independent cohort replicated the association.

As concerns this clone: The antigen is not known.

PCR employed 60 Vbeta and 13 Jbeta primers. Clones were sequenced by immunoSEQ multiplex PCR, and TCRdb holds only the in-frame ones, with some missing. The sample has roughly 190,000 clones, around three quarters seen once. Germline V gives CDR1 MNHEY, CDR2 SMNVEV (reference sequence). The CDR3 consists of 15 residues. V dropped 6 bases and J dropped 4; count of bases not matched to a gene: 10. The chain has TRBV27 and TRBJ2-7, with 9 bases aligning to TRBD1. This TCR derives from a woman in her twenties or thirties in good health and CMV-seropositive. Sequencing was done on a sample of PBMCs. CDR3 nucleotides: TGTGCCAGCAGGTCACAGGGGGCGGTGGTATACGAGCAGTACTTC. It specifies CASRSQGAVVYEQYF.